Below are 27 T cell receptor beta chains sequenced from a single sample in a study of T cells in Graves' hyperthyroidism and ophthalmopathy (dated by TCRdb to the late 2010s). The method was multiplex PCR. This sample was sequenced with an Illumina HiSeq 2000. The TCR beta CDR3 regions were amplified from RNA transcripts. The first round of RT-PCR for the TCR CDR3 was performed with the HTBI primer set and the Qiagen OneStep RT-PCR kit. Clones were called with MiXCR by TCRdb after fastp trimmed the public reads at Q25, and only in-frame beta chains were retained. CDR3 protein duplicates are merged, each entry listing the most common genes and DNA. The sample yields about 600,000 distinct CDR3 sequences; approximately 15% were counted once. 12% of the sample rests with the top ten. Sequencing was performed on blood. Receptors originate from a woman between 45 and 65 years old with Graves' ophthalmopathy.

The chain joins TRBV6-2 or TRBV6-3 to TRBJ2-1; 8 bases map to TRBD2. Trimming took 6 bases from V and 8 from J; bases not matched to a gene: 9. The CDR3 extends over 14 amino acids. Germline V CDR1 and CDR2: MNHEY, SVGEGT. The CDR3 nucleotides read TGTGCCAGCAGACTAGCGGTCCGCAAGGATGAGCAGTTCTTC. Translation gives CASRLAVRKDEQFF.

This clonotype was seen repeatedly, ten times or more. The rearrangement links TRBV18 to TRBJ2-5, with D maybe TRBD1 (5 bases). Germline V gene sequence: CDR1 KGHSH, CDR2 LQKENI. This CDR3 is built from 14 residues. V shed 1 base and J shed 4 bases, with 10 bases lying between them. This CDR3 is CASSPQGSPETQYF. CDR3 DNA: TGTGCCAGCTCACCACAGGGGTCCCCAGAGACCCAGTACTTC.

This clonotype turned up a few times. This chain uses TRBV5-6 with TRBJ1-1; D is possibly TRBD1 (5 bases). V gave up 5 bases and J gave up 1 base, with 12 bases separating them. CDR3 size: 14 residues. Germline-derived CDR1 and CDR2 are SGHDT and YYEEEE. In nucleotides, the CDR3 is TGTGCCAGCAGGCCGAGACAGAGGAACACTGAAGCTTTCTTT. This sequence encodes CASRPRQRNTEAFF.

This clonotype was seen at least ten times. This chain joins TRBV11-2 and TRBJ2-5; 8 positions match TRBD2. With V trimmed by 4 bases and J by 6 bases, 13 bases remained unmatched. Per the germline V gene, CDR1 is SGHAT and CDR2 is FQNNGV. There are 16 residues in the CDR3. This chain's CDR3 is CASSSGNGRAIKTQYF. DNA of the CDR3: TGTGCCAGCAGCTCCGGCAACGGGAGGGCCATCAAGACCCAGTACTTC.

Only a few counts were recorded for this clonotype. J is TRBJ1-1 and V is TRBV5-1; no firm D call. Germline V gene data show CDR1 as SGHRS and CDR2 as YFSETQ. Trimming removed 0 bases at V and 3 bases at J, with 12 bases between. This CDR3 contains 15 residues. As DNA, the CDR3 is TGCGCCAGCAGCTTGGTTTTAGGGAGGGACACTGAAGCTTTCTTT. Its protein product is CASSLVLGRDTEAFF.

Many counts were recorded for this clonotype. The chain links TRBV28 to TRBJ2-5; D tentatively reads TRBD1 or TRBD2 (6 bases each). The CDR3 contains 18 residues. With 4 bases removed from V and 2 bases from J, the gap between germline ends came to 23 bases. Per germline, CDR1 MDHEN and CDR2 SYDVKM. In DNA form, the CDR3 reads TGTGCCAGCAGTTCGACGAAGGGGCCGGGGGCAGGACAAGAGACCCAGTACTTC. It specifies CASSSTKGPGAGQETQYF.

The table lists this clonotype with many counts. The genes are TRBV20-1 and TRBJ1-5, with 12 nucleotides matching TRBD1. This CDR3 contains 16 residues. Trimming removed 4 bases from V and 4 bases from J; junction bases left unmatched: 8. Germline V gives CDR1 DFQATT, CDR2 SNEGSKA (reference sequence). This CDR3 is CSATSGTGGPNQPQHF. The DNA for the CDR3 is TGCAGTGCTACCTCCGGGACAGGGGGCCCTAATCAGCCCCAGCATTTT.

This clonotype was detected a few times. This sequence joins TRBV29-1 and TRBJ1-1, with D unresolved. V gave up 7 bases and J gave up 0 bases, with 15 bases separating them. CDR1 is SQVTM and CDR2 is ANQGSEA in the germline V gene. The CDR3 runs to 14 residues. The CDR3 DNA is TGCAGCGCCAGGTGGAGAGCCATGAACACTGAAGCTTTCTTT. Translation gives CSARWRAMNTEAFF. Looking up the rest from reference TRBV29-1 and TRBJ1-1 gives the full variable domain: SAVISQKPSRDICQRGTSLTIQCQVDSQVTMMFWYRQQPGQSLTLIATANQGSEATYESGFVIDKFPISRPNLTFSTLTVSNMSPEDSSIYLCSARWRAMNTEAFFGQGTRLTVV.

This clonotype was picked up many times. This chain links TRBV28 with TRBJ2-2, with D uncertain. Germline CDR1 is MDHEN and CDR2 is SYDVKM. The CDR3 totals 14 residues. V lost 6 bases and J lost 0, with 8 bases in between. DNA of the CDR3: TGTGCCAGCAGCTCCCTTCCGAACACCGGGGAGCTGTTTTTT. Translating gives CASSSLPNTGELFF.

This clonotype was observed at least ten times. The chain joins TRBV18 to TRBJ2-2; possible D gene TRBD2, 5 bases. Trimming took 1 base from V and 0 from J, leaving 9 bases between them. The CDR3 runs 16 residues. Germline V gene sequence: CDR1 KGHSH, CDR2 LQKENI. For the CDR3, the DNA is TGTGCCAGCTCACCACAGGGAGCATCGAACACCGGGGAGCTGTTTTTT. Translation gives CASSPQGASNTGELFF.

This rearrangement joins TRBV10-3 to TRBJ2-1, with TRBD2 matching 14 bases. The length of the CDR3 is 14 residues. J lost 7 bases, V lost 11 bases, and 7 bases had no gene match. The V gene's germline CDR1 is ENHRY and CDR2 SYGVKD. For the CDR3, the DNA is TGTGCCGCGGCGGGACTAGCGGGAGAAAATGAGCAGTTCTTC. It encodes CAAAGLAGENEQFF.

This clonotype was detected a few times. The CDR3 protein is CAISPRTGSYEQYF. In nucleotides, the CDR3 is TGTGCCATCAGTCCAAGGACAGGGTCTTACGAGCAGTACTTC. The chain employs TRBV10-3 and TRBJ2-7; 8 nucleotides match TRBD1. The germline V gene has CDR1 ENHRY and CDR2 SYGVKD. The CDR3 contains 14 residues. The V segment lost 5 bases and the J segment 4 bases; nucleotides outside the gene matches: 7.

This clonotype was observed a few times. The CDR3 DNA reads as TGCAGCGTCCTCAGGGCAGGGACGGTGAGGGGAGCTTTCTTT. The encoded protein is CSVLRAGTVRGAFF. The chain links TRBV29-1 to TRBJ1-1, with D tentatively TRBD1 (5 bases). The CDR3 is 14 residues long. Germline CDR1 and CDR2: SQVTM and ANQGSEA. The ends were cut back, 6 bases at V and 10 bases at J, with 24 bases in the middle. The full variable domain, in which reference TRBV29-1 and TRBJ1-1 provide the parts outside the CDR3, is SAVISQKPSRDICQRGTSLTIQCQVDSQVTMMFWYRQQPGQSLTLIATANQGSEATYESGFVIDKFPISRPNLTFSTLTVSNMSPEDSSIYLCSVLRAGTVRGAFFGQGTRLTVV.

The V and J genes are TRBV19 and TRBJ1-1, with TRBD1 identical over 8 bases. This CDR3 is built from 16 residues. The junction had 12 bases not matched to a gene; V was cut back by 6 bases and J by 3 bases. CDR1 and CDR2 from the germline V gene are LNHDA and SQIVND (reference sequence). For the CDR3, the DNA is TGTGCCAGTAGCACCCGGTACAGGGGGAGGGACACTGAAGCTTTCTTT. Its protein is CASSTRYRGRDTEAFF.

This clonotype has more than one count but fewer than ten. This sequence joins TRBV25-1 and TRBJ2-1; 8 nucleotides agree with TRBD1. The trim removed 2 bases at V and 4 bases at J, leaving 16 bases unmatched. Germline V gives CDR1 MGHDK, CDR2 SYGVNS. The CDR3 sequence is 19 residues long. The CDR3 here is CASSEPSRTGKKHYNEQFF. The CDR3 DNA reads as TGTGCCAGCAGTGAACCGTCACGGACAGGGAAAAAACATTACAATGAGCAGTTCTTC.

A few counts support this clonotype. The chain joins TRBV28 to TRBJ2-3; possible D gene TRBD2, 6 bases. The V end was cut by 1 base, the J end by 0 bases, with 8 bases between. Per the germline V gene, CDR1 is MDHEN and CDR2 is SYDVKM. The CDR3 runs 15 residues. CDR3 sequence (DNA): TGTGCCAGCAGTTTATCTAGCGTAAGCACAGATACGCAGTATTTT. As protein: CASSLSSVSTDTQYF. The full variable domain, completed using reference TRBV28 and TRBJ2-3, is DVKVTQSSRYLVKRTGEKVFLECVQDMDHENMFWYRQDPGLGLRLIYFSYDVKMKEKGDIPEGYSVSREKKERFSLILESASTNQTSMYLCASSLSSVSTDTQYFGPGTRLTVL.

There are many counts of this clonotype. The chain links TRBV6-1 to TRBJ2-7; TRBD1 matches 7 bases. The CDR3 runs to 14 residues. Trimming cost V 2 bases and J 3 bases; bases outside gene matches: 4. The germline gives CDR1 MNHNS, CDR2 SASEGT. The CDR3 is CASSEMHRGYEQYF. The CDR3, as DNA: TGTGCCAGCAGTGAAATGCACAGGGGCTACGAGCAGTACTTC.

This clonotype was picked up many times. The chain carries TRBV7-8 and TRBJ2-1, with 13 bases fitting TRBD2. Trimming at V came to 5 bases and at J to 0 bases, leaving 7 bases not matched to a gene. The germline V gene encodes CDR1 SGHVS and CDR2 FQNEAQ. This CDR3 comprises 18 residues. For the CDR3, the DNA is TGTGCCAGCAGCAGGACTAGCGGGGGAAGGACCTCCTACAATGAGCAGTTCTTC. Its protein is CASSRTSGGRTSYNEQFF. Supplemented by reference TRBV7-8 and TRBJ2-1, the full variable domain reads GAGVSQSPRYKVAKRGQDVALRCDPISGHVSLFWYQQALGQGPEFLTYFQNEAQLDKSGLPSDRFFAERPEGSVSTLKIQRTQQEDSAVYLCASSRTSGGRTSYNEQFFGPGTRLTVL.

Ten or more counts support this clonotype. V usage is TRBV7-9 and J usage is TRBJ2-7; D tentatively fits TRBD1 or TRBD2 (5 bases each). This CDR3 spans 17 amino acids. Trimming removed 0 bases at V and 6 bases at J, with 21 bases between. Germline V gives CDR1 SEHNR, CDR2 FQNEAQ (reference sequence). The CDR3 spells CASSLAFGTLRNFEQYF. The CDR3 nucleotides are TGTGCCAGCAGCTTAGCGTTTGGGACCCTAAGGAATTTCGAGCAGTACTTC. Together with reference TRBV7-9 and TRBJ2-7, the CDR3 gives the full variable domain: DTGVSQNPRHKITKRGQNVTFRCDPISEHNRLYWYRQTLGQGPEFLTYFQNEAQLEKSRLLSDRFSAERPKGSFSTLEIQRTEQGDSAMYLCASSLAFGTLRNFEQYFGPGTRLTVT.

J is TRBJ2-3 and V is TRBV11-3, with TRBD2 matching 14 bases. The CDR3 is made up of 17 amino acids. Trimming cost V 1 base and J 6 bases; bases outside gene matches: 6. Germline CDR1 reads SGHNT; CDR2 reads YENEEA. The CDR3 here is CASSLVGTSGRGDTQYF. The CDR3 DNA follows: TGTGCCAGCAGCTTAGTGGGGACTAGCGGGAGAGGGGATACGCAGTATTTT.

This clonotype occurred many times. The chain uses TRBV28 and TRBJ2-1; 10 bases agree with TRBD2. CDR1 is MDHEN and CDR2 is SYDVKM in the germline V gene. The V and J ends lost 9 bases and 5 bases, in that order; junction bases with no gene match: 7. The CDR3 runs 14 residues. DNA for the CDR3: TGTGCCAGTATAGCGGGAGGTTGGCACAATGAGCAGTTCTTC. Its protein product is CASIAGGWHNEQFF.

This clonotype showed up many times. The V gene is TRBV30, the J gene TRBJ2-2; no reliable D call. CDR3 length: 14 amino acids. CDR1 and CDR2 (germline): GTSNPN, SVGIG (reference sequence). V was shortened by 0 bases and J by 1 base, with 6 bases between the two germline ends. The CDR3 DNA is TGTGCCTGGAGTGTATCGTTGAACACCGGGGAGCTGTTTTTT. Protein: CAWSVSLNTGELFF. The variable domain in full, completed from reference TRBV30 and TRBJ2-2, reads SQTIHQWPATLVQPVGSPLSLECTVEGTSNPNLYWYRQAAGRGLQLLFYSVGIGQISSEVPQNLSASRPQDRQFILSSKKLLLSDSGFYLCAWSVSLNTGELFFGEGSRLTVL.

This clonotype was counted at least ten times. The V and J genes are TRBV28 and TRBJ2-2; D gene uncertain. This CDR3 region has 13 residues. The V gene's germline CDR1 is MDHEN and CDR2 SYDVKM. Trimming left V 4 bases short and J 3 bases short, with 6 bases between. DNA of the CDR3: TGTGCCAGCAGTTCCCCGGACACCGGGGAGCTGTTTTTT. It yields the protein CASSSPDTGELFF.

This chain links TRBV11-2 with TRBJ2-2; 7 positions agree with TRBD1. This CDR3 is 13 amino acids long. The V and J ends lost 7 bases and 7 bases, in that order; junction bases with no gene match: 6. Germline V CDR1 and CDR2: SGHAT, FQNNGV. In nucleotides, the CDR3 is TGTGCCAGCACCCCGACAGGGAACGGGGAGCTGTTTTTT. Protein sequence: CASTPTGNGELFF.

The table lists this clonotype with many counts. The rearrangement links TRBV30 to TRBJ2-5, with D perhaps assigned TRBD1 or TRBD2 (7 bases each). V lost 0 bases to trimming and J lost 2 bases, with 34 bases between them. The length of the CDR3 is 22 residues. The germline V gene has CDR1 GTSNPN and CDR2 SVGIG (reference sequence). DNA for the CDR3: TGTGCCTGGAGTGTTAGGGGGCGAGTGAACTGGTTTTCTGCGCGGGGGCAAGAGACCCAGTACTTC. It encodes CAWSVRGRVNWFSARGQETQYF.

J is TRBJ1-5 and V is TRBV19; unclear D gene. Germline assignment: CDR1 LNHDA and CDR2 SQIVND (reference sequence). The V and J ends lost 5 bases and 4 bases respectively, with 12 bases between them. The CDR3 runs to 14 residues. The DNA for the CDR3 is TGTGCCAGTAGTCCGCCTCGGGAGAATCAGCCCCAGCATTTT. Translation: CASSPPRENQPQHF.

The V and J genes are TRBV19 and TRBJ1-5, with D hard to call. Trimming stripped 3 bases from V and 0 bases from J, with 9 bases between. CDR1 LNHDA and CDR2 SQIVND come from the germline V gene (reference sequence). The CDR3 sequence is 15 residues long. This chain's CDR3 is CASSIGQVSNQPQHF. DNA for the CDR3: TGTGCCAGTAGTATTGGGCAAGTTAGCAATCAGCCCCAGCATTTT. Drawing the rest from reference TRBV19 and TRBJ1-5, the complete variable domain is DGGITQSPKYLFRKEGQNVTLSCEQNLNHDAMYWYRQDPGQGLRLIYYSQIVNDFQKGDIAEGYSVSREKKESFPLTVTSAQKNPTAFYLCASSIGQVSNQPQHFGDGTRLSIL.